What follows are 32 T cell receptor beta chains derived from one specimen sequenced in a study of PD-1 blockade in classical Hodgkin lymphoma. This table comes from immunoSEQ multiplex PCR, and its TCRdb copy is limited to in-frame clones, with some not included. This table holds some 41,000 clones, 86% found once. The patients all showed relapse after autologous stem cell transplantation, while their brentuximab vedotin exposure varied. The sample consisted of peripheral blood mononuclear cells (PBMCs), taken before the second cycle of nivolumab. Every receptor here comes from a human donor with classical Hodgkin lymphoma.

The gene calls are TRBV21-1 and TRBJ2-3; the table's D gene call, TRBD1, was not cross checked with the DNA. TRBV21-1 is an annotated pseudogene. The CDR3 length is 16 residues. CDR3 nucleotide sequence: TGTGCCAGCAGCAACTCGGACAGGGGGCGCGGAGATACGCAGTATTTT. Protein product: CASSNSDRGRGDTQYF.

The DNA of the CDR3 is TGTGCCAGTAGCTCCGGGACTGCATCCTACGAGCAGTACTTC. This codes for CASSSGTASYEQYF. The rearrangement uses TRBV19 and TRBJ2-7; TRBD2 might be the D (6 bases). Looked up from germline, CDR1 is LNHDA and CDR2 is SQIVND (reference sequence). V was trimmed by 6 bases and J by 1 base, leaving 13 bases between them. This CDR3 is built from 14 residues.

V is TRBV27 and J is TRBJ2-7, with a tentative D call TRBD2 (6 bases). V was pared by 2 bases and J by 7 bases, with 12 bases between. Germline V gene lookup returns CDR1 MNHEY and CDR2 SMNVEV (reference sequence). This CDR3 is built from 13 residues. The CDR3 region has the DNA TGTGCCAGCAGTTTAGGAGGGGTGGGTGAGCAGTACTTC. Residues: CASSLGGVGEQYF.

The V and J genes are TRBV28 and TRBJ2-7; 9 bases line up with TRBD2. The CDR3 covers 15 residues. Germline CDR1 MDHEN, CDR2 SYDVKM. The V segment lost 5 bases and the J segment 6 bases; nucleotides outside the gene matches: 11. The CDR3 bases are TGTGCCAGCAGTCCCTGGGGTAGCGGGAGCCCCGAGCAGTACTTC. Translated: CASSPWGSGSPEQYF.

CDR3 DNA: TGTGCCAGCTCCCAGATCGAGACAGGTACAGAGCAGTACTTC. It encodes CASSQIETGTEQYF. The chain combines TRBV18 with TRBJ2-7; weak D call: TRBD1 (6 bases). The V end was cut by 6 bases, the J end by 7 bases, with 19 bases between. The length of the CDR3 is 14 residues. CDR1 and CDR2 from the germline V gene are KGHSH and LQKENI. Full variable domain (outside the CDR3, taken from reference TRBV18 and TRBJ2-7): NAGVMQNPRHLVRRRGQEARLRCSPMKGHSHVYWYRQLPEEGLKFMVYLQKENIIDESGMPKERFSAEFPKEGPSILRIQQVVRGDSAAYFCASSQIETGTEQYFGPGTRLTVT.

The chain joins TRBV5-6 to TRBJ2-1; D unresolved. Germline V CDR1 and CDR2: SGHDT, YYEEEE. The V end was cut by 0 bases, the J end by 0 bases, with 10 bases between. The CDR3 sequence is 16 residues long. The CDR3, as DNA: TGTGCCAGCAGCTTGGCCGGGTACAACTCCTACAATGAGCAGTTCTTC. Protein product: CASSLAGYNSYNEQFF. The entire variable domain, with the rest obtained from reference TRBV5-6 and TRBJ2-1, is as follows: DAGVTQSPTHLIKTRGQQVTLRCSPKSGHDTVSWYQQALGQGPQFIFQYYEEEERQRGNFPDRFSGHQFPNYSSELNVNALLLGDSALYLCASSLAGYNSYNEQFFGPGTRLTVL.

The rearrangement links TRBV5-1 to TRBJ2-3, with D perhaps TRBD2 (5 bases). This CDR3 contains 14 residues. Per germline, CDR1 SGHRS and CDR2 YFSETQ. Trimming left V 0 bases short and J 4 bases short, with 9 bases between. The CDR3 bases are TGCGCCAGCAGCTTGGGTCTAGCCTCAGATACGCAGTATTTT. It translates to CASSLGLASDTQYF. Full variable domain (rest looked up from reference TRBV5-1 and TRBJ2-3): KAGVTQTPRYLIKTRGQQVTLSCSPISGHRSVSWYQQTPGQGLQFLFEYFSETQRNKGNFPGRFSGRQFSNSRSEMNVSTLELGDSALYLCASSLGLASDTQYFGPGTRLTVL.

CDR3 protein: CASRGLWTYSTDTQYF. The CDR3 nucleotides are TGTGCCAGCCGGGGACTGTGGACTTACAGCACAGATACGCAGTATTTT. The chain recombines TRBV4-2 with TRBJ2-3, with a weak D call TRBD2 (6 bases). This CDR3 spans 16 amino acids. The V end was cut by 8 bases, the J end by 0 bases, with 18 bases between. Germline CDR1 is LGHNA and CDR2 is YNFKEQ.

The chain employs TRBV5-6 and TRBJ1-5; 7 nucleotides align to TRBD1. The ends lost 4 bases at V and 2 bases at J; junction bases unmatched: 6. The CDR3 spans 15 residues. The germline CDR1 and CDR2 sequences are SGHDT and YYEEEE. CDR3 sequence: CASSPRDRGNQPQHF. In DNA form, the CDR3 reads TGTGCCAGCAGCCCCCGGGACAGAGGCAATCAGCCCCAGCATTTT. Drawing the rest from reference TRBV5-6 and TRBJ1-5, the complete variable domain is DAGVTQSPTHLIKTRGQQVTLRCSPKSGHDTVSWYQQALGQGPQFIFQYYEEEERQRGNFPDRFSGHQFPNYSSELNVNALLLGDSALYLCASSPRDRGNQPQHFGDGTRLSIL.

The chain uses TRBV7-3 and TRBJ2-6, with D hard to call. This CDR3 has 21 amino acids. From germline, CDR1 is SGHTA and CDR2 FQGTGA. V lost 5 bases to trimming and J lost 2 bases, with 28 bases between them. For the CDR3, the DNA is TGTGCCAGCAGCCCAAGTATCAAAGGACGGATCCCCCTCGCTGGGGCCAACGTCCTGACTTTC. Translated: CASSPSIKGRIPLAGANVLTF. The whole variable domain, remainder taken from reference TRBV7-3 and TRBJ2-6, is GAGVSQTPSNKVTEKGKYVELRCDPISGHTALYWYRQSLGQGPEFLIYFQGTGAADDSGLPNDRFFAVRPEGSVSTLKIQRTERGDSAVYLCASSPSIKGRIPLAGANVLTFGAGSRLTVL.

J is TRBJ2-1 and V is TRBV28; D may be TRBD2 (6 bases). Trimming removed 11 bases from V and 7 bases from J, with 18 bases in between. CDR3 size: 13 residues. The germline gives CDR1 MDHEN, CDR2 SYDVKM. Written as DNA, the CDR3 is TGTGCCGCCCCGGGACGGGGGAGGAATGAGCAGTTCTTC. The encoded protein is CAAPGRGRNEQFF.

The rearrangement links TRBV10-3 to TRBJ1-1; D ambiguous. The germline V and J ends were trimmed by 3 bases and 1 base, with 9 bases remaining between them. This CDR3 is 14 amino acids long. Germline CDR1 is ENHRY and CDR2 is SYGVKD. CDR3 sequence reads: CAISDPGRNTEAFF. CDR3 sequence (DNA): TGTGCCATCAGTGACCCGGGCCGGAACACTGAAGCTTTCTTT.

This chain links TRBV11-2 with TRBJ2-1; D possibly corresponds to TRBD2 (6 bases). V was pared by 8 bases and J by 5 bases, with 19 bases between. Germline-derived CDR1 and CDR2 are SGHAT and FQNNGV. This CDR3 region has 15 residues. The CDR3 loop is CASAWSLAEHNEQFF. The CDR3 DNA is TGTGCCAGCGCCTGGTCATTAGCGGAGCACAATGAGCAGTTCTTC.

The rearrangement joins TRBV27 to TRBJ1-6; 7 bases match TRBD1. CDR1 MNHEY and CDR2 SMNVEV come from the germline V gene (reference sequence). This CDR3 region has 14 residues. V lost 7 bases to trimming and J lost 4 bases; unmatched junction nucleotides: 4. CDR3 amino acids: CASTSRGYNSPLHF. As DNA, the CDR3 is TGTGCCAGCACCTCCAGGGGGTATAATTCACCCCTCCACTTT.

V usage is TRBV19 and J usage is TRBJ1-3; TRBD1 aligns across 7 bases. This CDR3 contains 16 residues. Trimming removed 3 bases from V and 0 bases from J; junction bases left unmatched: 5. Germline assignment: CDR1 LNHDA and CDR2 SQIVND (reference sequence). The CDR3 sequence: CASSMGGQFSGNTIYF. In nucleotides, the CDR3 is TGTGCCAGTAGTATGGGGGGACAGTTCTCTGGAAACACCATATATTTT.

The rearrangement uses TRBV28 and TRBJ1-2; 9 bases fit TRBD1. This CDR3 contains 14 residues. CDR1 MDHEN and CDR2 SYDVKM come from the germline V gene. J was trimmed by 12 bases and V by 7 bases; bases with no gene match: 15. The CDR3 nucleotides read TGTGCCAGCACCTACAGGGGGCATAGGAGTGATGACACCTTC. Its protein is CASTYRGHRSDDTF.

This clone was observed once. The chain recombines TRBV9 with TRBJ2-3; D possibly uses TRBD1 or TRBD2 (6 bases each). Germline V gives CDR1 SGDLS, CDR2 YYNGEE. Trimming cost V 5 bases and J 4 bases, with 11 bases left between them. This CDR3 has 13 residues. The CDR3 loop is CASRRGASDTQYF. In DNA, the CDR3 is TGTGCCAGCAGGAGGGGGGCTTCAGATACGCAGTATTTT.

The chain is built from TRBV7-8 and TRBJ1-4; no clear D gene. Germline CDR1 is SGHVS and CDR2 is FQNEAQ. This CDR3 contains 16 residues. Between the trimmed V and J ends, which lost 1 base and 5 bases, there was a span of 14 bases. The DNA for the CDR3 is TGTGCCAGCAGCTTAGTCGGCACCCGGGTGAATGAAAAACTGTTTTTT. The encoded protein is CASSLVGTRVNEKLFF.

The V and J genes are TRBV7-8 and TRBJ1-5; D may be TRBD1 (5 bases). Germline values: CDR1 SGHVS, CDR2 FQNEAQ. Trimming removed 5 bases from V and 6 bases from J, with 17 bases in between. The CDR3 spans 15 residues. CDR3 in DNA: TGTGCCAGCAGCCCCCGCAGGGAGGTCACTCAGCCCCAGCATTTT. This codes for CASSPRREVTQPQHF.

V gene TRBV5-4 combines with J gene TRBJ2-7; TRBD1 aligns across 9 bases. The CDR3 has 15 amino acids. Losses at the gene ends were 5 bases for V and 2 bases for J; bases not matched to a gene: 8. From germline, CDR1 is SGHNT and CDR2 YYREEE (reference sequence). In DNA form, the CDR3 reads TGTGCCAGCAGTTACCCCGGGACAGGGACCTACGAGCAGTACTTC. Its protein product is CASSYPGTGTYEQYF.

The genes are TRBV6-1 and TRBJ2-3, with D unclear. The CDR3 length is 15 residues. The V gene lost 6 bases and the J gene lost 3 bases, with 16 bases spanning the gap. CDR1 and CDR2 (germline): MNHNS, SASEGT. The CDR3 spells CASSPLTKGTDTQYF. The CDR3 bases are TGTGCCAGCAGCCCCTTGACAAAAGGAACAGATACGCAGTATTTT.

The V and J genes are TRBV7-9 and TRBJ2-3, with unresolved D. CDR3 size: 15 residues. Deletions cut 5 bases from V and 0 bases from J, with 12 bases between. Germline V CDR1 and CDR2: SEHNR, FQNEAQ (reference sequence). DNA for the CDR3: TGTGCCAGCAGCCGCTGGGCGAAAAGCACAGATACGCAGTATTTT. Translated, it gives CASSRWAKSTDTQYF.

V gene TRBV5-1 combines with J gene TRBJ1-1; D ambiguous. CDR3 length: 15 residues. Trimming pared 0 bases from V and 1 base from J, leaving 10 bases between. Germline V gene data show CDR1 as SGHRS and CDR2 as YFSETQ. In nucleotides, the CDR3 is TGCGCCAGCAGCTTGGTGTCAGGCGCGAACACTGAAGCTTTCTTT. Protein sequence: CASSLVSGANTEAFF.

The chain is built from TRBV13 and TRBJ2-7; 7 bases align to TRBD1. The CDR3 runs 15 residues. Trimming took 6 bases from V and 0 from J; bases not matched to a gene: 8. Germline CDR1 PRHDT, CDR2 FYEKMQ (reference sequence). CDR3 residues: CASRGRGQNSYEQYF. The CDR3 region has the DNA TGTGCCAGCAGAGGAAGGGGACAGAACTCCTACGAGCAGTACTTC.

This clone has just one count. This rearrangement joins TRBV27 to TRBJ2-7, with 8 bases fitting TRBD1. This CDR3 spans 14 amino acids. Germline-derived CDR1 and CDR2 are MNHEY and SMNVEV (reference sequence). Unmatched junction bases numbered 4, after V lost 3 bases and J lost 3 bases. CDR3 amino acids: CASSFTGTGYEQYF. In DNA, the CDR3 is TGTGCCAGCAGTTTCACCGGGACAGGCTACGAGCAGTACTTC.

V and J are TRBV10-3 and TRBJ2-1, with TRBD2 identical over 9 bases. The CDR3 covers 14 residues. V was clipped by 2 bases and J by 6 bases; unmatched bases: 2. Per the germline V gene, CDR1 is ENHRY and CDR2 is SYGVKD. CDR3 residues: CAISEVAGVNEQFF. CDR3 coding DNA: TGTGCCATCAGTGAGGTAGCGGGAGTCAATGAGCAGTTCTTC.

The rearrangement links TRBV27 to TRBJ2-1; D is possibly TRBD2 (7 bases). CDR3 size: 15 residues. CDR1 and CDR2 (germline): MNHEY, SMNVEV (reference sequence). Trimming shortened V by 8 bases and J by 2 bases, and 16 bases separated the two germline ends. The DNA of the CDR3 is TGTGCCAGCCAAGTAGGGGGGGGAGCCTACAATGAGCAGTTCTTC. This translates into CASQVGGGAYNEQFF.

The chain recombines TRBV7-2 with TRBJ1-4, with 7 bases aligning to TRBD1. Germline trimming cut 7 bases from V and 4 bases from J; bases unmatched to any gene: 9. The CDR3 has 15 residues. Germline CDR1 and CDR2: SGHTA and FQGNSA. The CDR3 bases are TGTGCCAGCACCGCCCGAGGGGGCGGTAATGAAAAACTGTTTTTT. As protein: CASTARGGGNEKLFF.

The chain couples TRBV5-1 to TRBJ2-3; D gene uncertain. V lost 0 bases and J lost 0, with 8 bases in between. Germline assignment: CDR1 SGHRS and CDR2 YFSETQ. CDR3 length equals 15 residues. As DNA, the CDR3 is TGCGCCAGCAGCTTGGAACACCTTAGCACAGATACGCAGTATTTT. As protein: CASSLEHLSTDTQYF.

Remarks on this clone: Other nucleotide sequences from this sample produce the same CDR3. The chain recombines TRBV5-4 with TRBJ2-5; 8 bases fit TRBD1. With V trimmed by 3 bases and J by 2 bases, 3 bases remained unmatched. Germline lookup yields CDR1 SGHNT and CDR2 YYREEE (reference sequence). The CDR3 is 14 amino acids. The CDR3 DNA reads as TGTGCCAGCAGCTCCGGACAGGGTCAAGAGACCCAGTACTTC. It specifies CASSSGQGQETQYF.

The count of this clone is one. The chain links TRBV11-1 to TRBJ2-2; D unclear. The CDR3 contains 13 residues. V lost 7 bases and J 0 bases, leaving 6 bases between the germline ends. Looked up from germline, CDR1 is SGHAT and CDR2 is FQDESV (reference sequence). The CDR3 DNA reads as TGTGCCAGCAAAGGAGCGAACACCGGGGAGCTGTTTTTT. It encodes CASKGANTGELFF.

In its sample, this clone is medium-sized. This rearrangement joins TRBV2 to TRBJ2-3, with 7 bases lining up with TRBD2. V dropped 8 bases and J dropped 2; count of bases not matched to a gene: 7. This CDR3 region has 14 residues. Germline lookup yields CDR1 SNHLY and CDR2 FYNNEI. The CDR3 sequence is CASLERGYTDTQYF. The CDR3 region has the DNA TGTGCCAGCTTAGAGCGGGGATACACAGATACGCAGTATTTT.